These T cell receptor beta chains were read from a single sample in a study of glioma-infiltrating T cells after dendritic cell vaccination. Data came from immunoSEQ multiplex PCR; TCRdb stores just in-frame clones and leaves some out. The sample records 99,000 or so clones, almost 90% being singletons. Sample: blood, taken after dendritic cell vaccination. The receptors derive from a human donor with glioblastoma. The CDR3 runs from the conserved cysteine through the conserved F or W. Each record gives: V gene, J gene, D gene, clone size, CDR3 protein, CDR3 DNA. The D gene is left open where the match is weak. Clone size, where shown, is once, few, many, or a class for clones that have expanded.

TRBV29-1	TRBJ1-4	-	-	CSVNQPGLANEKLFF	TGCAGCGTTAACCAACCGGGTTTGGCTAATGAAAAACTGTTTTTT
TRBV7-2	TRBJ1-1	-	-	CASSTWGQATEAFF	TGTGCCAGCAGCACCTGGGGCCAGGCCACTGAAGCTTTCTTT
TRBV9	TRBJ2-3	TRBD2	-	CASSVASGRGADTQYF	TGTGCCAGCAGCGTAGCTAGCGGGAGGGGCGCAGATACGCAGTATTTT
TRBV9	TRBJ2-3	-	-	CASSVVGQGVDTQYF	TGTGCCAGCAGCGTAGTCGGGCAGGGTGTAGATACGCAGTATTTT
TRBV19	TRBJ2-2	TRBD2	-	CASSIAGSGIPGELFF	TGTGCCAGTAGTATTGCCGGTAGCGGGATCCCCGGGGAGCTGTTTTTT
TRBV4-2	TRBJ2-1	TRBD2	-	CASSQGLGTSGNEQFF	TGTGCCAGCAGCCAAGGTCTCGGGACTAGCGGAAATGAGCAGTTCTTC
TRBV27	TRBJ2-1	TRBD1	-	CASSFWDRRVEEQFF	TGTGCCAGCAGTTTCTGGGACAGGAGGGTAGAGGAGCAGTTCTTC
TRBV5-5	TRBJ2-7	-	-	CASSLAARVGTYEQYF	TGTGCCAGCAGCTTGGCCGCACGGGTAGGAACCTACGAGCAGTACTTC
TRBV15	TRBJ1-2	TRBD1	-	CATSRDPTGYGGYTF	TGTGCCACCAGCAGAGATCCGACAGGGTACGGTGGCTACACCTTC
TRBV5-4	TRBJ2-5	TRBD1	once	CASSKVGQDKETQYF	TGTGCCAGCAGCAAGGTGGGACAGGATAAAGAGACCCAGTACTTC
TRBV6-1	TRBJ1-5	-	-	CASSRQVTLNQPQHF	TGTGCCAGCAGTCGCCAGGTTACCCTCAATCAGCCCCAGCATTTT
TRBV28	TRBJ1-2	TRBD1	-	CASSLGQGAPGSGYTF	TGTGCCAGCAGTTTGGGGCAGGGGGCGCCTGGATCTGGCTACACCTTC
TRBV5-1	TRBJ2-2	-	-	CASTLPPAGNTGELFF	TGCGCCAGCACCCTCCCCCCGGCAGGGAACACCGGGGAGCTGTTTTTT
TRBV6-5	TRBJ1-2	TRBD1	-	CASSYSGTGMYGYTF	TGTGCCAGCAGTTACTCCGGGACAGGGATGTACGGCTACACCTTC
TRBV9	TRBJ1-4	-	-	CASSVASKGGEKLFF	TGTGCCAGCAGCGTGGCCAGCAAAGGGGGAGAAAAACTGTTTTTT
TRBV11-3	TRBJ2-2	TRBD2	once	CASSYGGVRTGELFF	TGTGCCAGCAGCTACGGGGGGGTTAGGACCGGGGAGCTGTTTTTT
TRBV7-2	TRBJ2-5	-	-	CASSPGGRTIASQETQYF	TGTGCCAGCAGCCCAGGAGGGAGGACTATCGCCTCTCAAGAGACCCAGTACTTC
TRBV19	TRBJ2-7	TRBD1	once	CASSRTDRGPYEQYF	TGTGCCAGTAGTAGGACAGACAGGGGCCCCTACGAGCAGTACTTC
TRBV11-2	TRBJ2-5	-	-	CASSVVEETQYF	TGTGCCAGCAGCGTAGTTGAGGAGACCCAGTACTTC
TRBV5-4	TRBJ2-7	-	-	CASSLDPLPPNEQYF	TGTGCCAGCAGCTTGGATCCACTACCCCCCAACGAGCAGTACTTC
TRBV11-3	TRBJ2-7	-	-	CASSEVQGPYEQYF	TGTGCCAGCAGCGAGGTACAGGGTCCCTACGAGCAGTACTTC
TRBV11-2	TRBJ1-1	TRBD1	-	CASRQGADTEAFF	TGTGCCAGCAGGCAGGGGGCGGACACTGAAGCTTTCTTT
TRBV5-1	TRBJ1-3	-	-	CASSPQGSGNTIYF	TGCGCCAGCAGCCCACAGGGATCTGGAAACACCATATATTTT
TRBV5-4	TRBJ2-1	TRBD2	-	CASSPPGEGRNEQFF	TGTGCCAGCAGCCCCCCGGGGGAGGGACGTAATGAGCAGTTCTTC
TRBV4-1	TRBJ1-1	TRBD1	-	CASSQAGQANTEAFF	TGCGCCAGCAGCCAAGCGGGACAGGCCAACACTGAAGCTTTCTTT
TRBV6-4	TRBJ2-2	-	few	CASSDSSTGELFF	TGTGCCAGCAGTGACTCGAGCACCGGGGAGCTGTTTTTT
TRBV19	TRBJ2-5	TRBD1	-	CASSSRGTVLQETQYF	TGTGCCAGTAGCAGTAGGGGGACAGTCCTCCAAGAGACCCAGTACTTC
TRBV5-1	TRBJ2-7	TRBD1	-	CASSLVGTGEYEQYF	TGCGCCAGCAGCTTGGTCGGGACAGGGGAGTACGAGCAGTACTTC
TRBV11-2	TRBJ2-2	TRBD2	-	CASSPFLAGTYTGELFF	TGTGCCAGCAGCCCTTTTTTAGCGGGTACATACACCGGGGAGCTGTTTTTT
TRBV5-1	TRBJ2-1	-	few	CASSLWGPSNEQFF	TGCGCCAGCAGCTTGTGGGGCCCCAGCAATGAGCAGTTCTTC
TRBV9	TRBJ1-2	-	-	CASSVGSGPGYTF	TGTGCCAGCAGCGTAGGATCAGGGCCCGGCTACACCTTC
TRBV11-2	TRBJ2-7	-	-	CASSLGSRAWSSYEQYF	TGTGCCAGCAGCTTAGGGAGCAGGGCGTGGAGCTCCTACGAGCAGTACTTC
TRBV5-1	TRBJ1-2	TRBD1	once	CASSSTGARANYGYTF	TGCGCCAGCAGCTCTACAGGGGCGAGAGCTAACTATGGCTACACCTTC
TRBV5-4	TRBJ2-5	-	-	CASSPTPTEKETQYF	TGTGCCAGCAGCCCCACCCCGACAGAAAAAGAGACCCAGTACTTC
TRBV7-9	TRBJ2-5	-	-	CASSSPLTGETQYF	TGTGCCAGCAGCTCTCCCCTAACCGGAGAGACCCAGTACTTC